This entry concerns a single TCR beta chain. The target antigen is unknown. TCRdb re-called the multiplex PCR reads through MiXCR, storing one row per CDR3 protein. The sample holds tens of thousands of distinct CDR3 sequences, approximately 57% seen once. This entry comes from a study of breast tumors, draining lymph nodes, adjacent tissues. The study, taken as a whole, reports: Tumor repertoires ranked between lymph nodes and nontumor tissue in diversity, with V and J gene preferences.

V dropped 5 bases and J dropped 0 bases, with 11 bases sitting between them. The germline gives CDR1 SGHTA, CDR2 FQGTGA. The length of the CDR3 is 15 residues. The source of this sequence is a female donor with breast cancer. Some clones in this sample may be carry-over from other donors' samples. Sequenced input: breast tumor tissue. V gene TRBV7-3 combines with J gene TRBJ1-3; D is possibly TRBD1 (5 bases). CDR3 amino acids: CASSLLGGSGNTIYF. The CDR3 region has the DNA TGTGCCAGCAGCCTCCTTGGGGGCTCTGGAAACACCATATATTTT.